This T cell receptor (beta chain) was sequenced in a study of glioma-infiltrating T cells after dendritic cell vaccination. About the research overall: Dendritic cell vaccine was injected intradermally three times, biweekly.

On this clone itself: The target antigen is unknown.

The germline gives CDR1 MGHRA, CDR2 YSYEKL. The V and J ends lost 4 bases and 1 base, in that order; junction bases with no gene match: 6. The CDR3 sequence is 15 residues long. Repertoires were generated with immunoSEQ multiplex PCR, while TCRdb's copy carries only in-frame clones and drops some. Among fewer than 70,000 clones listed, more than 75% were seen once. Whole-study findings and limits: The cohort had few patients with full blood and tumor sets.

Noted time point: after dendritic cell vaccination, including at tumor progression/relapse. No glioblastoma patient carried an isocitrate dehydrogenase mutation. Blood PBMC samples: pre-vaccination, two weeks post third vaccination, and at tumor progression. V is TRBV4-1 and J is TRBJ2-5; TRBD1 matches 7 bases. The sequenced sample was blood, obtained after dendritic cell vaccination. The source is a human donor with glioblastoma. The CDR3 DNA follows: TGCGCCAGCAGCCCACAGACAGGGACCCAAGAGACCCAGTACTTC. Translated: CASSPQTGTQETQYF.